These 20 T cell receptor beta chains originate from one sample sequenced in a study of preoperative IRX-2 immunotherapy in early breast cancer. TCRdb's copy holds only in-frame clones and misses some; the assay was immunoSEQ multiplex PCR. This repertoire shows roughly 34,000 clones, under 90% found once; its top ten account for 1.5% to 2%. Treatment reported: preoperative locoregional IRX-2 cytokine immunotherapy. Source: tumor tissue, taken after IRX-2 immunotherapy. These receptors were obtained from a human donor with breast cancer.

The chain employs TRBV6-8 and TRBJ2-5; 9 bases fit TRBD2. Germline V CDR1 and CDR2: MNHGY, SAAAGT. This CDR3 is built from 16 residues. The V segment lost 0 bases and the J segment 2 bases; nucleotides outside the gene matches: 4. The CDR3 region has the DNA TGTGCCAGCAGTTACTCACCTAGCGGGACGCAAGAGACCCAGTACTTC. Protein sequence: CASSYSPSGTQETQYF.

This rearrangement joins TRBV5-1 to TRBJ2-1; 12 bases are shared with TRBD2. The V segment lost 4 bases and the J segment 0 bases; nucleotides outside the gene matches: 5. This CDR3 region has 17 residues. Germline V lookup: CDR1 SGHRS, CDR2 YFSETQ. This CDR3 is CASSLRLAGASYNEQFF. The CDR3 coding sequence is TGCGCCAGCAGCCTACGACTAGCGGGGGCCTCCTACAATGAGCAGTTCTTC.

This clone has only one observation. V gene TRBV6-8 combines with J gene TRBJ1-4, with TRBD1 matching 9 bases. With V trimmed by 2 bases and J by 7 bases, 8 bases remained unmatched. CDR1 MNHGY and CDR2 SAAAGT come from the germline V gene. The CDR3 sequence is 16 residues long. The CDR3 DNA reads as TGTGCCAGCAGTTACGGTGGGGGACAGGGTTTTGAAAAACTGTTTTTT. It specifies CASSYGGGQGFEKLFF.

The J gene is TRBJ1-6, the V gene TRBV6-8; 7 bases agree with TRBD1. Germline V gene sequence: CDR1 MNHGY, CDR2 SAAAGT. V shed 1 base and J 8 bases; nucleotides not matched to a gene: 5. The CDR3 totals 15 residues. In DNA, the CDR3 is TGTGCCAGCAGTTACTACAGGGGTAGAGATTCACCCCTCCACTTT. This sequence encodes CASSYYRGRDSPLHF.

The chain links TRBV28 to TRBJ1-3; the match to TRBD1 covers 10 bases. V lost 5 bases and J lost 4; bases outside the gene matches: 8. Per germline, CDR1 MDHEN and CDR2 SYDVKM. The CDR3 length is 16 residues. CDR3 coding DNA: TGTGCCAGCAGTCCCCCCGGGACAGGGGTCGGAAACACCATATATTTT. Amino acids: CASSPPGTGVGNTIYF.

J is TRBJ1-2 and V is TRBV5-1, with 8 bases that match TRBD1. V trimming: 5 bases; J trimming: 5 bases; junction bases outside the gene matches: 17. CDR1 and CDR2 from the germline V gene are SGHRS and YFSETQ. The CDR3 has 17 residues. The chain's CDR3 is CASRRGVTGGGGYGYTF. CDR3 in DNA: TGCGCCAGCAGGAGAGGCGTTACAGGGGGAGGAGGATATGGCTACACCTTC.

This clone was seen a handful of times. The chain couples TRBV6-8 to TRBJ1-2; D call uncertain. V lost 6 bases to trimming and J lost 2 bases, with 7 bases between them. Germline CDR1 is MNHGY and CDR2 is SAAAGT. The CDR3 runs to 12 residues. The CDR3 spells CASRPRNYGYTF. The CDR3 DNA follows: TGTGCCAGCAGACCGAGAAACTATGGCTACACCTTC.

This rearrangement joins TRBV7-6 to TRBJ2-6; D not resolved. Trimming left V 3 bases short and J 0 bases short, with 12 bases between. The CDR3 covers 17 residues. Germline CDR1 is SGHVS and CDR2 is FNYEAQ. This CDR3 is CASSFFVSGSGANVLTF. CDR3 DNA sequence: TGTGCCAGCAGCTTTTTCGTCTCCGGCTCTGGGGCCAACGTCCTGACTTTC.

V and J are TRBV6-8 and TRBJ1-1, with D unclear. This CDR3 contains 15 residues. V lost 8 bases to trimming and J lost 0 bases, with 16 bases between them. Germline V gives CDR1 MNHGY, CDR2 SAAAGT. The CDR3 loop is CASEHRSQMNTEAFF. The CDR3 DNA follows: TGTGCCAGCGAACACCGGAGTCAAATGAACACTGAAGCTTTCTTT.

The rearrangement links TRBV7-6 to TRBJ2-1, with D perhaps assigned TRBD1 or TRBD2 (5 bases each). There are 16 residues in the CDR3. CDR1 and CDR2 (germline): SGHVS, FNYEAQ. V was clipped by 1 base and J by 0 bases, with 10 bases between them. CDR3 in amino acids: CASSLVGVRSYNEQFF. CDR3 DNA sequence: TGTGCCAGCAGCTTAGTGGGGGTCCGCTCCTACAATGAGCAGTTCTTC.

The CDR3: CAISEFGGNSPLHF. In DNA, the CDR3 is TGTGCCATCAGTGAGTTCGGGGGTAATTCACCCCTCCACTTT. V and J are TRBV10-3 and TRBJ1-6, with a tentative D call TRBD1 (5 bases). V lost 1 base and J lost 6, with 7 bases in between. Per germline, CDR1 ENHRY and CDR2 SYGVKD. CDR3 length: 14 amino acids.

This clone was detected only a few times. The J gene is TRBJ1-1, the V gene TRBV19, with D possibly matching TRBD1 (6 bases). The V gene's germline CDR1 is LNHDA and CDR2 SQIVND (reference sequence). The CDR3 consists of 14 residues. V was pared by 7 bases and J by 0 bases, with 12 bases between. The CDR3 loop reads CASIANRVNTEAFF. CDR3 coding DNA: TGTGCCAGTATCGCGAACAGGGTGAACACTGAAGCTTTCTTT.

This sequence joins TRBV7-7 and TRBJ1-3; D might be TRBD1 (6 bases). The CDR3 covers 15 residues. Per germline, CDR1 SSHAT and CDR2 FNYEAQ (reference sequence). V lost 9 bases to trimming and J lost 1 base, with 16 bases between them. The CDR3 bases are TGTGCCAGTTCACAGGGTAGTTCTTCTGGAAACACCATATATTTT. Amino acid sequence: CASSQGSSSGNTIYF.

This clone is a singleton in its sample. Other nucleotide sequences from this sample produce the same CDR3. V is TRBV7-1 and J is TRBJ1-1; the D is unclear. TRBV7-1 is placed among ORFs of uncertain function. This CDR3 contains 13 residues. Between the trimmed V and J ends, which lost 5 bases and 0 bases, there was a span of 7 bases. CDR3 protein: CASSPRMNTEAFF. The CDR3 region has the DNA TGTGCCAGCAGCCCCAGAATGAACACTGAAGCTTTCTTT.

V is TRBV19 and J is TRBJ1-1; 7 nucleotides line up with TRBD1. The length of the CDR3 is 17 residues. V shed 3 bases, J shed 2 bases, and the junction held 12 bases outside the gene matches. Germline assignment: CDR1 LNHDA and CDR2 SQIVND (reference sequence). DNA of the CDR3: TGTGCCAGTAGTATCCGACAGGGAGGTGGTAGAAACACTGAAGCTTTCTTT. It encodes CASSIRQGGGRNTEAFF.

This chain links TRBV6-8 with TRBJ2-3; D is possibly TRBD1 (6 bases). Germline CDR1 reads MNHGY; CDR2 reads SAAAGT. The CDR3 has 16 residues. Trimming cost V 6 bases and J 0 bases, with 16 bases left between them. The CDR3 DNA reads as TGTGCCAGCAGCCACAGGGTGGGGGCTAGCACAGATACGCAGTATTTT. It encodes CASSHRVGASTDTQYF.

The chain links TRBV18 to TRBJ1-1; TRBD1 matches at 7 bases. The germline gives CDR1 KGHSH, CDR2 LQKENI. This CDR3 region has 15 residues. Trimming removed 0 bases from V and 0 bases from J; junction bases left unmatched: 1. The DNA of the CDR3 is TGTGCCAGCTCACCACCTGACAGGGTGAACACTGAAGCTTTCTTT. Encoded protein: CASSPPDRVNTEAFF.

This rearrangement joins TRBV5-1 to TRBJ2-6, with 9 bases fitting TRBD2. V dropped 4 bases and J dropped 0; count of bases not matched to a gene: 2. CDR1 and CDR2 (germline): SGHRS, YFSETQ. CDR3 length: 16 residues. The CDR3 loop is CASSGGGVSGANVLTF. DNA of the CDR3: TGCGCCAGCAGCGGCGGGGGGGTCTCTGGGGCCAACGTCCTGACTTTC.

This clone was counted only a few times. V usage is TRBV11-3 and J usage is TRBJ2-2; D gene uncertain. Looked up from germline, CDR1 is SGHNT and CDR2 is YENEEA. The CDR3 is 14 residues long. V was pared by 8 bases and J by 2 bases, with 12 bases between. The DNA for the CDR3 is TGTGCCAGCGTAGGGATCAGAAACACCGGGGAGCTGTTTTTT. Amino acids: CASVGIRNTGELFF.

This chain connects TRBV11-3 to TRBJ1-1, with a possible D match to TRBD1 (6 bases). CDR1 and CDR2 (germline): SGHNT, YENEEA. The CDR3 is 14 residues long. V was shortened by 7 bases and J by 5 bases, with 17 bases between the two germline ends. In DNA, the CDR3 is TGTGCCAGCACCGTGGGGACAATTAAGACTGAAGCTTTCTTT. This gives the protein CASTVGTIKTEAFF.